This entry features one T cell receptor (beta chain) sequence. As originally analysed: How many nucleated cells were present was estimated from reference gene primer amplification. Here immunoSEQ multiplex PCR was the method, and the copy in TCRdb shows in-frame clones only, minus some. The V and J calls and clone size were taken over from that table, and D and trimming were inferred from the DNA. The table records 200,000 to 300,000 clones, about 91% of them present only once. This sample is part of a study of blood T cell repertoires in COVID-19. Study in general: PBMCs, B-cell-depleted T cells, or T cells provided the cDNA or gDNA that made up the material.

Material for sequencing was PBMCs or T cells enriched from blood (not recorded which). The origin of this receptor is a middle-aged woman with acute COVID-19.

The CDR3 bases are TGTGCCAGTAGCATATTCTCGGGACAGGGCAATCTCTATGGCTACACCTTC. Its translation: CASSIFSGQGNLYGYTF. This chain joins TRBV19 and TRBJ1-2, with 9 bases aligning to TRBD1. V lost 6 bases and J lost 4; bases outside the gene matches: 15. The CDR3 contains 17 residues. Germline CDR1 reads LNHDA; CDR2 reads SQIVND (reference sequence).